The sequence of this T cell receptor (beta chain) was determined in a study of blood T cell repertoires in COVID-19. Study as a whole: COVID-19 samples, acute and convalescent, were from the United States, Italy and Spain.

The CDR3 consists of 21 residues. Trimming removed 3 bases from V and 3 bases from J, with 27 bases in between. CDR1 is KGHSH and CDR2 is LQKENI in the germline V gene. In the authors' methods: Counts of nucleated cells, estimated from reference gene primer amplification, were obtained. Produced via immunoSEQ multiplex PCR; TCRdb's table is partial and in-frame only. D and trimming were read from the DNA, whereas the V and J calls and clone size are those reported in that table. The sample has some 94,000 clones, roughly 72% seen once. The gene calls are TRBV18 and TRBJ2-6; TRBD2 might be the D (6 bases). Sample: peripheral blood. The receptor comes from a woman aged 60-75 years in a cohort sampled during active or convalescent COVID-19. The DNA for the CDR3 is TGTGCCAGCTCACCGGGGACTGGACGTAGAATAGAAACGCTTGGGGCCAACGTCCTGACTTTC. Protein: CASSPGTGRRIETLGANVLTF.